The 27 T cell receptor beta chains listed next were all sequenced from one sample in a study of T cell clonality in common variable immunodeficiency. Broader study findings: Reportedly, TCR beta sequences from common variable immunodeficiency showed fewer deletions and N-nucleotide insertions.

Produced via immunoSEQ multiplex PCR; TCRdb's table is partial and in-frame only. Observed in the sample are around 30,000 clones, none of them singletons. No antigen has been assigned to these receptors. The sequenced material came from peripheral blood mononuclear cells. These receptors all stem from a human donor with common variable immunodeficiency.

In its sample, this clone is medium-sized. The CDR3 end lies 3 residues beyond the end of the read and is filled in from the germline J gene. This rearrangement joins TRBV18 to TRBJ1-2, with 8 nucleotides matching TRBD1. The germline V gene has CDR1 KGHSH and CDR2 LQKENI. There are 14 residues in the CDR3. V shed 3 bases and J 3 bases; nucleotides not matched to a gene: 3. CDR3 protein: CASSPDREDYGYTF. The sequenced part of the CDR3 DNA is TGTGCCAGCTCACCGGACAGGGAGGACTATGGC.

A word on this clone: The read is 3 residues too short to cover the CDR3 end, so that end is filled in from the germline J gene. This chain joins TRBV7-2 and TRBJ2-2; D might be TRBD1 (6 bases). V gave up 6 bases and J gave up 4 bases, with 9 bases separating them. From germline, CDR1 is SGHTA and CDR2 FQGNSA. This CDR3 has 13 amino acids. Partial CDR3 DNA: TGTGCCAGCAGATACAGGGCCACCGGGGAG. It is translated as CASRYRATGE. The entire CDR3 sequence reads CASRYRATGELFF.

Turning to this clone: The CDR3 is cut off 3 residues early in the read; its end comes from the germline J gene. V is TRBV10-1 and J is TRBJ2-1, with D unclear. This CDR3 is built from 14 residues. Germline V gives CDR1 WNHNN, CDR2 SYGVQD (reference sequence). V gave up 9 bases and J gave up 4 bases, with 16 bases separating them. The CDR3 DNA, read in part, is TGCGCCAGTCATAGCACCGCTCCATACAATGAG. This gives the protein CASHSTAPYNE. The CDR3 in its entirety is CASHSTAPYNEQFF.

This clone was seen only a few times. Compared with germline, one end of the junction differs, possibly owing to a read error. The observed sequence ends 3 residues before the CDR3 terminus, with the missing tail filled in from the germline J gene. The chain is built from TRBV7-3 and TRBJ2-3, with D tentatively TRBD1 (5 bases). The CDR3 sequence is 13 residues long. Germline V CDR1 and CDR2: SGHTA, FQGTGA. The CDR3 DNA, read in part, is TGTTCCAGCAGCCCATTCAGGGCAGATACG. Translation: CSSSPFRADT. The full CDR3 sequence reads CSSSPFRADTQYF. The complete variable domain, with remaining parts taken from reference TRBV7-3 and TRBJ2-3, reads GAGVSQTPSNKVTEKGKYVELRCDPISGHTALYWYRQSLGQGPEFLIYFQGTGAADDSGLPNDRFFAVRPEGSVSTLKIQRTERGDSAVYLCSSSPFRADTQYFGPGTRLTVL.

The CDR3 DNA, read in part, is TGTGCCAGCAGCCTCGGGGAACTCACAGATACG. It specifies CASSLGELTDT. The complete CDR3 sequence is CASSLGELTDTQYF. The chain combines TRBV7-3 with TRBJ2-3, with a tentative D call TRBD2 (5 bases). The DNA ends 3 residues before the CDR3 does, and the rest of the CDR3 is filled in from the germline J gene. V was shortened by 5 bases and J by 2 bases, with 11 bases between the two germline ends. The CDR3 sequence is 14 residues long. Germline CDR1 and CDR2: SGHTA and FQGTGA.

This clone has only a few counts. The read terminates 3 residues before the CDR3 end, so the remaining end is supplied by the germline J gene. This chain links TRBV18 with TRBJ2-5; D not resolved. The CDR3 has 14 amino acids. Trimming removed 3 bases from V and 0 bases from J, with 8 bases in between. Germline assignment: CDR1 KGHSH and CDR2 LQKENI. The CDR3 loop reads CASSPFRNQETQYF. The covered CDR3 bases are TGTGCCAGCTCACCTTTCAGGAACCAAGAGACC.

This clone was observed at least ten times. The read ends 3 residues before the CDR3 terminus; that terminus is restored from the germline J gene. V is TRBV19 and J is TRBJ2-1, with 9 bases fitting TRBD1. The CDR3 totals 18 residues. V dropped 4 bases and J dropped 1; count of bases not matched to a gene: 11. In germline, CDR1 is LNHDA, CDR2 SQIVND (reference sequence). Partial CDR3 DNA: TGTGCCAGTAGTAAGCAGAGGCCGGGACAGGGTTCCTACAATGAG. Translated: CASSKQRPGQGSYNE. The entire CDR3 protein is CASSKQRPGQGSYNEQFF.

CDR3 DNA, as far as it was read: TGTGCCAGCAGCCCTAGCGGGTTCTCCTACAATGAG. Translation: CASSPSGFSYNE. The CDR3 as a whole reads CASSPSGFSYNEQFF. The genes are TRBV7-9 and TRBJ2-1; 8 bases fit TRBD2. The CDR3 is cut off 3 residues early in the read; its end comes from the germline J gene. The CDR3 has 15 residues. V trimming: 5 bases; J trimming: 0 bases; junction bases outside the gene matches: 3. Germline V gene lookup returns CDR1 SEHNR and CDR2 FQNEAQ (reference sequence). The full variable domain, with the rest looked up from reference TRBV7-9 and TRBJ2-1, is DTGVSQNPRHKITKRGQNVTFRCDPISEHNRLYWYRQTLGQGPEFLTYFQNEAQLEKSRLLSDRFSAERPKGSFSTLEIQRTEQGDSAMYLCASSPSGFSYNEQFFGPGTRLTVL.

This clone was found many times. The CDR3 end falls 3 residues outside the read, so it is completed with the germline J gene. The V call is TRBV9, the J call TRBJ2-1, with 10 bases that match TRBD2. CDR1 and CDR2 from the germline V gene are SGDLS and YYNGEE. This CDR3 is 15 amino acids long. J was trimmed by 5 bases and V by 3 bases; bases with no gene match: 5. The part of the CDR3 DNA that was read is TGTGCCAGCAGCGGTAGCGGGAGGATCAACAATGAG. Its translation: CASSGSGRINNE. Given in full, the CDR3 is CASSGSGRINNEQFF. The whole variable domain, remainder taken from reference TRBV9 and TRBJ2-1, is DSGVTQTPKHLITATGQRVTLRCSPRSGDLSVYWYQQSLDQGLQFLIQYYNGEERAKGNILERFSAQQFPDLHSELNLSSLELGDSALYFCASSGSGRINNEQFFGPGTRLTVL.

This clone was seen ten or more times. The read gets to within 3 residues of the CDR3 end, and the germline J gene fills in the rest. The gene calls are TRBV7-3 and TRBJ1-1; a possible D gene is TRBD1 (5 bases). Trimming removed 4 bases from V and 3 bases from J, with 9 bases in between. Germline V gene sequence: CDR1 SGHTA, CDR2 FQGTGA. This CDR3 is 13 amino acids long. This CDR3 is CASSSIRDTEAFF. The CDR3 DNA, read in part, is TGTGCCAGCAGCTCCATCAGGGACACTGAA.

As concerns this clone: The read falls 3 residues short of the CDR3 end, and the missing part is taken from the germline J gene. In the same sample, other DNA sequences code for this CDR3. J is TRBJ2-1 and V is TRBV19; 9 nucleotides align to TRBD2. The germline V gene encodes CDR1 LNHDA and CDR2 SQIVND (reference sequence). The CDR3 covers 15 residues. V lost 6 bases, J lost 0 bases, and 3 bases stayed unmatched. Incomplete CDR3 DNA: TGTGCCAGTAGCCGAGCGGGAGGCTCCTACAATGAG. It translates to CASSRAGGSYNE. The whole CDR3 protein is CASSRAGGSYNEQFF.

The CDR3 DNA, read in part, is TGTGCCAGCAGCCTGGGACTCCTGCTATCCTACAATGAG. This encodes CASSLGLLLSYNE. In full, the CDR3 reads CASSLGLLLSYNEQFF. The rearrangement uses TRBV7-8 and TRBJ2-1, with TRBD2 as a possible D gene (6 bases). The read is 3 residues too short to cover the CDR3 end, so that end is filled in from the germline J gene. There are 16 residues in the CDR3. CDR1 is SGHVS, CDR2 FQNEAQ, per germline. V shed 5 bases and J shed 1 base, with 15 bases lying between them.

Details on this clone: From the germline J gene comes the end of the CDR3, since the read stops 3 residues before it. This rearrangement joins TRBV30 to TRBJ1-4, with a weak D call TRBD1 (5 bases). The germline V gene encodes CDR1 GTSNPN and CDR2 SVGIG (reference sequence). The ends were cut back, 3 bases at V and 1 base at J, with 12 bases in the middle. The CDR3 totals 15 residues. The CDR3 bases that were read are TGTGCCTGGAGCACACAGGTTCAAACTAATGAAAAA. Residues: CAWSTQVQTNEK. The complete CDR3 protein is CAWSTQVQTNEKLFF.

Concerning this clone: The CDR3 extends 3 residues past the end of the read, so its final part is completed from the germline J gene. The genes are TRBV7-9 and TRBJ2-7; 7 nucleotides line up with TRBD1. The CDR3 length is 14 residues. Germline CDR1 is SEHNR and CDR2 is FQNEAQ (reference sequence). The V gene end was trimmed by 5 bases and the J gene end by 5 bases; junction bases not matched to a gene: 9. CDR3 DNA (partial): TGTGCCAGCAGCGCTCGACAGGGATCCAACGAG. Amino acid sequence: CASSARQGSNE. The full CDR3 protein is CASSARQGSNEQYF.

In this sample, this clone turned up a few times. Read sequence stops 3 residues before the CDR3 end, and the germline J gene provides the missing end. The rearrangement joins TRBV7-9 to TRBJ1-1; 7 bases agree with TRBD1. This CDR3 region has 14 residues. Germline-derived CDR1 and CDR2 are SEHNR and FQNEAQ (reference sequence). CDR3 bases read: TGTGCCAGCAGCCACTCCCCCTTGACAGGGGAA. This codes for CASSHSPLTGE. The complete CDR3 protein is CASSHSPLTGEAFF.

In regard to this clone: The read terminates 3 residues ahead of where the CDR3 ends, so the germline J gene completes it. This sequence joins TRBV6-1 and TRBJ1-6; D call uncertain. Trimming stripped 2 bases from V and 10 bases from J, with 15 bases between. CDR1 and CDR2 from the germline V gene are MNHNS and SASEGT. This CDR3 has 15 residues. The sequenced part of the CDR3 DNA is TGTGCCAGCAGTGAAACCCAGGCTCGTGCCTCACCC. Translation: CASSETQARASP. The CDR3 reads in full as CASSETQARASPLHF.

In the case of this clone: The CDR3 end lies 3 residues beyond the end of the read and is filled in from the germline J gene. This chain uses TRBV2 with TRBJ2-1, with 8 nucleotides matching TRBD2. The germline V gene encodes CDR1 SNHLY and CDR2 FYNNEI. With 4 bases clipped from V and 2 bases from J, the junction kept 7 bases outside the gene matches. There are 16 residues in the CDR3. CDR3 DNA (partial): TGTGCCAGCAGTGGGAATAGCGGGAAAACCTACAATGAG. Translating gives CASSGNSGKTYNE. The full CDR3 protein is CASSGNSGKTYNEQFF.

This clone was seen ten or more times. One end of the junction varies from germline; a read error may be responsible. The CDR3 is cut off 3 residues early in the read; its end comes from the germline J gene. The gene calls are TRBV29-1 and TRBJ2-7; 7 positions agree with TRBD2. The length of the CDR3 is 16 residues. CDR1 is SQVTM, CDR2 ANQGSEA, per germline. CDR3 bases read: TGCCGCGTTGAACCGATAGGTAGCGGGCGCGGGTACGAG. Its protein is CRVEPIGSGRGYE. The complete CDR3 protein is CRVEPIGSGRGYEQYF.

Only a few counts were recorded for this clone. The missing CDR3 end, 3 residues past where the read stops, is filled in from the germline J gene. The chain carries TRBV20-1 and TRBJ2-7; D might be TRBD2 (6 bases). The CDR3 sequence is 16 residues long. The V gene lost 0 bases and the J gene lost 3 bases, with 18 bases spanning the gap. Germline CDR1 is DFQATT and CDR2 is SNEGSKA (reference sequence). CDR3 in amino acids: CSARDPRGNYFYEQYF. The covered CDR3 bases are TGCAGTGCTAGAGATCCCCGCGGGAACTACTTCTACGAG.

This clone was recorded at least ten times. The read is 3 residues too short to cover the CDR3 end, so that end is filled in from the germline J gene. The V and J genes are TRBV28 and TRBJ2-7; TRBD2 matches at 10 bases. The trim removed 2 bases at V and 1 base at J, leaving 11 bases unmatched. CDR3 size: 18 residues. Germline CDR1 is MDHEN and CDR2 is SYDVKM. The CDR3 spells CASSLGFLAGGSSYEQYF. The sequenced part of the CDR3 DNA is TGTGCCAGCAGTTTAGGGTTCTTAGCGGGGGGTTCTTCCTACGAG.

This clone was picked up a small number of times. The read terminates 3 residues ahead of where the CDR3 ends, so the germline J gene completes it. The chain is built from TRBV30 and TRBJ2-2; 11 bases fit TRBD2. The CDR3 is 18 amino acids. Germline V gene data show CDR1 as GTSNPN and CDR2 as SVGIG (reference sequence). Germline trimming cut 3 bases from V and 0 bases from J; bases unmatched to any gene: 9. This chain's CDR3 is CAWRRGSGRAPNTGELFF. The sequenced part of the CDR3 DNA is TGTGCCTGGAGGCGAGGTAGCGGGAGGGCCCCGAACACCGGGGAG.

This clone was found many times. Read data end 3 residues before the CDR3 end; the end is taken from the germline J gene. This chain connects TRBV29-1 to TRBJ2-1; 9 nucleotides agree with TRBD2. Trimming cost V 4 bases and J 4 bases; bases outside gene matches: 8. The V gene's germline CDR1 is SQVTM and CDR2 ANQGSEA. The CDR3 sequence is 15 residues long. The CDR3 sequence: CSVVVRLADYNEQFF. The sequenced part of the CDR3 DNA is TGCAGCGTTGTGGTACGACTAGCGGATTACAATGAG.

The CDR3 bases that were read are TGCAGTGTTGCGCGGACAGTGAGCTCCTATAATTCACCC. The encoded protein is CSVARTVSSYNSP. The complete CDR3 reads CSVARTVSSYNSPLHF. The chain combines TRBV20-1 with TRBJ1-6; tentative D call: TRBD1 (6 bases). The read stops 3 residues short of the end of the CDR3; the missing end is completed from the germline J gene. The germline V and J ends were trimmed by 7 bases and 0 bases, with 16 bases remaining between them. The CDR3 consists of 16 residues. The germline CDR1 and CDR2 sequences are DFQATT and SNEGSKA (reference sequence).

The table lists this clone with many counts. CDR3 sequence reads: CAIGTGHYGYTF. The sequenced CDR3 bases are TGTGCCATCGGGACAGGGCACTATGGC. This chain joins TRBV10-3 and TRBJ1-2; 9 bases fit TRBD1. The CDR3 extends 3 residues past the end of the read, so its final part is completed from the germline J gene. This CDR3 region has 12 residues. Germline lookup yields CDR1 ENHRY and CDR2 SYGVKD. V was clipped by 8 bases and J by 3 bases; unmatched bases: 1.

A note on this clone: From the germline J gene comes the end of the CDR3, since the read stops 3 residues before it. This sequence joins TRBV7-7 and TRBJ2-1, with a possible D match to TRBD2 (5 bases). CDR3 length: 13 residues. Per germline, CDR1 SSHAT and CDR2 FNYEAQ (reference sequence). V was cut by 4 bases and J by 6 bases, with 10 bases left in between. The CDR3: CASSSGSGNEQFF. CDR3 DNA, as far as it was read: TGTGCCAGCAGCTCGGGGTCCGGCAATGAG.

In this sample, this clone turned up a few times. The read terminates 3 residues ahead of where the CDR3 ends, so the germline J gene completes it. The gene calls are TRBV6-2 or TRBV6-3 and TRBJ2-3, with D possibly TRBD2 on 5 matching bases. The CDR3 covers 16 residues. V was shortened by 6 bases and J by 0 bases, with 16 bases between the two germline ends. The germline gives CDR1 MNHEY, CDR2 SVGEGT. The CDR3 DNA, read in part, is TGTGCCAGCAGACTGCCTGGACTTCTTAGCACAGATACG. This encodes CASRLPGLLSTDT. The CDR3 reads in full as CASRLPGLLSTDTQYF.

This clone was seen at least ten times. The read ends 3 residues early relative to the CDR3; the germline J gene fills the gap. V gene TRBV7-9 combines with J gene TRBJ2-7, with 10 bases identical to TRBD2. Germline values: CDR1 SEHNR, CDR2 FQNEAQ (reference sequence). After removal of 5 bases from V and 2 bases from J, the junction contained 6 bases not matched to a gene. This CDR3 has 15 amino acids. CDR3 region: CASSHSGRTPYEQYF. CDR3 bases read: TGTGCCAGCAGCCATAGCGGGAGGACCCCCTACGAG.